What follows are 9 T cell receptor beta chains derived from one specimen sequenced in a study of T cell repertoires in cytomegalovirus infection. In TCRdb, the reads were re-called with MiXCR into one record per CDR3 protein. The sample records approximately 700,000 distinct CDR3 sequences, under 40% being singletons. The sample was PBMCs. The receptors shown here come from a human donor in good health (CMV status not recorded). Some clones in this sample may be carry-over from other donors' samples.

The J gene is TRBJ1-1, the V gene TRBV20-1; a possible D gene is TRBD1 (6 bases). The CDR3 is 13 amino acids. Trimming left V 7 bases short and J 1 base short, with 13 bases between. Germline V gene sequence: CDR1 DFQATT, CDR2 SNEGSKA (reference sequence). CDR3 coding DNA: TGCAGTGAGGGAGGGGGGGCGAACACTGAAGCTTTCTTT. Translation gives CSEGGGANTEAFF.

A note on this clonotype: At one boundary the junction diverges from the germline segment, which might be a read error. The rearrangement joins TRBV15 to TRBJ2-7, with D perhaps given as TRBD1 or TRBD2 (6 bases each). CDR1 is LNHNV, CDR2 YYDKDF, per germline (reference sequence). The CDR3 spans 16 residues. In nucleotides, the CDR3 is TGTGCAACCAGCAGAGATTTTGCAGGGGACGCACGGGAGCCGTCCTTC. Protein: CATSRDFAGDAREPSF.

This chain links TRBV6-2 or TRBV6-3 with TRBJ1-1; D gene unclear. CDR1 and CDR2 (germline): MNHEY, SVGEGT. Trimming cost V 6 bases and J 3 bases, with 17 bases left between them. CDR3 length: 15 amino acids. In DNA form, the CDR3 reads TGTGCCAGCAGACGTCAATCTATTTCCGACACTGAAGCTTTCTTT. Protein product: CASRRQSISDTEAFF.

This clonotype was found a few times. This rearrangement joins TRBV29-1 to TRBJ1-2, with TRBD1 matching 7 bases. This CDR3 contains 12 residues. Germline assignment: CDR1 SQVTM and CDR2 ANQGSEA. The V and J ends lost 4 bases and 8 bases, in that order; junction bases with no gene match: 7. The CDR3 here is CSVASGGQGYTF. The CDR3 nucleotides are TGCAGCGTTGCATCAGGGGGGCAGGGCTACACCTTC.

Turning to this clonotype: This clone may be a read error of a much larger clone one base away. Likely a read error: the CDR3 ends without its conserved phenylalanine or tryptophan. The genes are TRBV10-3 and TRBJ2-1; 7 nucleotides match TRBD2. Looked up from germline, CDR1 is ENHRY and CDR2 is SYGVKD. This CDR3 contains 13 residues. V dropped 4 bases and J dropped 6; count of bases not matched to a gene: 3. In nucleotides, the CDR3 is TGTGCCATCAGTGTTTGGGAGGGCAATGAGCAGTTCTGC. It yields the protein CAISVWEGNEQFC.

CDR3 sequence: CASSVGLADDAQFF. The DNA of the CDR3 is TGTGCCAGCAGCGTGGGACTAGCGGACGACGCGCAGTTCTTC. The J gene is TRBJ2-1, the V gene TRBV9, with 11 bases identical to TRBD2. J gave up 12 bases and V 2 bases, and 7 bases lay outside the gene matches. Germline-derived CDR1 and CDR2 are SGDLS and YYNGEE. The CDR3 has 14 amino acids.

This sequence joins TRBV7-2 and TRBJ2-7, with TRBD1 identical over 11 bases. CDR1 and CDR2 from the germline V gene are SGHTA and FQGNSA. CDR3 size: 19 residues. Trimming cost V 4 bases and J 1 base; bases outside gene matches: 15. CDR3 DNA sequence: TGTGCCAGCAGCTCCCTCCCAGGACAGGGGGCTGCTGGTTCCTACGAGCAGTACTTC. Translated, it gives CASSSLPGQGAAGSYEQYF.

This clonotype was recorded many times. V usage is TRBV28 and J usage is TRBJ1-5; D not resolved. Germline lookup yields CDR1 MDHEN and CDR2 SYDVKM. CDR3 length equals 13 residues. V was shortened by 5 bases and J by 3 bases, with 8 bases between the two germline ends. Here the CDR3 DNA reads TGTGCCAGCAGTCGGGTCTCCAATCAGCCCCAGCATTTT. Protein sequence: CASSRVSNQPQHF.

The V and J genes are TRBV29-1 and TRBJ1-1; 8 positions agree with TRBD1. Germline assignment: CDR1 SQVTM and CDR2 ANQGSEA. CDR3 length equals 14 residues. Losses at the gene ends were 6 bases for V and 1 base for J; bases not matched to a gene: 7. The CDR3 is CSVPSDRGNTEAFF. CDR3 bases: TGCAGCGTCCCCTCCGACAGGGGGAACACTGAAGCTTTCTTT. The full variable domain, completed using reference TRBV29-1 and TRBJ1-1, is SAVISQKPSRDICQRGTSLTIQCQVDSQVTMMFWYRQQPGQSLTLIATANQGSEATYESGFVIDKFPISRPNLTFSTLTVSNMSPEDSSIYLCSVPSDRGNTEAFFGQGTRLTVV.